This T cell receptor beta chain originates from a study of T cells in Graves' hyperthyroidism and ophthalmopathy. This clonotype has more than one count but fewer than ten. The CDR3 runs 16 residues. Germline assignment: CDR1 LGHDT and CDR2 YNNKEL (reference sequence). The ends lost 4 bases at V and 2 bases at J; junction bases unmatched: 11. The source material, RNA transcripts, was used to amplify TCR beta CDR3 regions. The HTBI set primed first-round TCR CDR3 RT-PCR. TCRdb re-analysed the multiplex PCR reads in MiXCR, keeping a single row per CDR3 protein. Here the sample spans fewer than 650,000 distinct CDR3 sequences, around 14% being singletons.

The specimen was blood. The receptor comes from a young woman with Graves' ophthalmopathy. The genes are TRBV3-1 and TRBJ2-7, with 7 bases aligning to TRBD2. Here the CDR3 reads CASSLQASGKAYEQYF. DNA of the CDR3: TGTGCCAGCAGCCTTCAGGCTAGCGGAAAAGCCTACGAGCAGTACTTC.